The present TCR beta chain was sequenced within a study of blood T cell repertoires in COVID-19. The overall study: T cells, B-cell-depleted T cells, or PBMCs supplied cDNA or gDNA.

V was clipped by 4 bases and J by 7 bases, with 16 bases between them. The CDR3 totals 15 residues. Germline CDR1 and CDR2: SGHDN and FVKESK. The study assigned cohorts using participant-reported clinical history. Donors of Cohort 3 who recovered were those that had two negative PCRs, clearance, or symptom resolution. Under the authors' procedure: Reference gene primer amplification yielded estimated nucleated cell counts. Assay: immunoSEQ multiplex PCR; the TCRdb copy retains only in-frame clones and omits some. The D gene and trimming were derived from the DNA, and the V and J assignments and clone size from that table. The sample has 150,000 to 200,000 clones; around 89% are singletons.

Source material: PBMCs or T cells enriched from blood (not recorded which). This chain uses TRBV14 with TRBJ2-2; D ambiguous. This TCR came from a woman in her forties or fifties who had recovered from COVID-19. The CDR3 loop is CASSPRRSLVGELFF. The CDR3 DNA reads TGTGCCAGCAGCCCCCGGCGGAGTTTGGTCGGGGAGCTGTTTTTT.